This T cell receptor beta chain was sequenced in a study of response to subunit inactivated influenza vaccine. Study findings and constraints: The authors proposed limited new T cell recruitment per seasonal influenza vaccination.

This clonotype was seen only a few times. Its antigen remains unknown. Trimming at V came to 5 bases and at J to 2 bases, leaving 11 bases not matched to a gene. This CDR3 is 16 amino acids long. Germline V gene lookup returns CDR1 DFQATT and CDR2 SNEGSKA (reference sequence). TCRdb reanalysed the RT-PCR reads using MiXCR and keeps one entry per CDR3 protein. The sample shows almost 600,000 distinct CDR3 sequences, 14% of them seen only once. The sequenced sample was PBMCs from blood, obtained about 11 days after vaccination. The chain is built from TRBV20-1 and TRBJ2-2; 7 nucleotides line up with TRBD2. This sequence was found in a man aged 50-59 years who received an inactivated influenza vaccine. Here the CDR3 DNA reads TGCAGTGCTCGAGTTGGGGGGGACTATAACACCGGGGAGCTGTTTTTT. Translation gives CSARVGGDYNTGELFF.